This T cell receptor (beta chain) was found in a study of T and B cells in COVID-19 patients. Multiplex PCR with BIOMED2 TRB-A/B primer pools amplified TRB rearrangements. TCRdb passed the multiplex PCR reads through MiXCR, listing each CDR3 protein once. This table holds approximately 9,500 distinct CDR3 sequences, 25% to 30% found once. Losses at the gene ends were 4 bases for V and 3 bases for J; bases not matched to a gene: 9. Germline-derived CDR1 and CDR2 are LNHDA and SQIVND (reference sequence). The CDR3 covers 18 residues. Each TRB amplification used about 220-500 ng of genomic DNA from blood.

This clonotype was obtained from a human donor who had recovered from COVID-19. The rearrangement uses TRBV19 and TRBJ2-3; 14 bases are shared with TRBD2. Material for sequencing was blood. The CDR3, as DNA: TGTGCCAGTAGTACGCGTCCCGGGACTAGCGGGGGTACAGATACGCAGTATTTT. This encodes CASSTRPGTSGGTDTQYF.